These 30 T cell receptor beta chains share one sample of origin, sequenced in a study of T cell responses to AZD1222 COVID-19 vaccine. Sequencing used immunoSEQ multiplex PCR; TCRdb keeps in-frame clones, though not all of them. The sample records roughly 200,000 clones, 90% to 95% being singletons. The material sequenced was peripheral blood, taken on day 0 of MenACWY control vaccination. These receptors came from an adult in good health.

A word on this clone: An end of the junction does not agree with germline; a read error may underlie this. This chain uses TRBV28 with TRBJ1-2; D uncertain. CDR3 length: 11 residues. The germline gives CDR1 MDHEN, CDR2 SYDVKM. Here the CDR3 DNA reads TGTGCCAGCAGTTTAAGTGGCCCCGCGAACTTC. It specifies CASSLSGPANF.

A single count supports this clone. The gene calls are TRBV19 and TRBJ2-7; 13 bases are shared with TRBD2. Germline V CDR1 and CDR2: LNHDA, SQIVND (reference sequence). Trimming took 3 bases from V and 4 from J; bases not matched to a gene: 6. CDR3 size: 16 residues. CDR3: CASSMGLAGPKYEQYF. CDR3 in DNA: TGTGCCAGTAGTATGGGACTAGCGGGGCCTAAATACGAGCAGTACTTC.

The chain uses TRBV6-1 and TRBJ1-2; D might be TRBD1 (5 bases). The CDR3 loop spans 14 amino acids. Per the germline V gene, CDR1 is MNHNS and CDR2 is SASEGT. Trimming left V 6 bases short and J 9 bases short, with 20 bases between. The CDR3 sequence: CASRPAGDSLSYTF. The CDR3 DNA sequence: TGTGCCAGCAGGCCCGCGGGGGATTCATTGAGCTACACCTTC.

J is TRBJ2-7 and V is TRBV29-1, with D hard to call. Trimming cost V 0 bases and J 3 bases, with 3 bases left between them. This CDR3 has 11 amino acids. Germline CDR1 and CDR2: SQVTM and ANQGSEA. CDR3 residues: CSVEDRYEQYF. The CDR3 DNA is TGCAGCGTTGAAGACCGCTACGAGCAGTACTTC.

This chain connects TRBV6-5 to TRBJ1-1; TRBD1 aligns across 11 bases. V dropped 8 bases and J dropped 6; count of bases not matched to a gene: 5. Germline V gene data show CDR1 as MNHEY and CDR2 as SVGAGI. There are 13 residues in the CDR3. DNA for the CDR3: TGTGCCAGCGATAGGGACAGGGGGGCTGAAGCTTTCTTT. Translating gives CASDRDRGAEAFF.

The chain joins TRBV2 to TRBJ2-3; D gene uncertain. Trimming stripped 6 bases from V and 2 bases from J, with 9 bases between. Germline assignment: CDR1 SNHLY and CDR2 FYNNEI. This CDR3 is built from 13 residues. The CDR3 here is CASRIGSTDTQYF. In DNA form, the CDR3 reads TGTGCCAGCAGGATTGGCTCCACAGATACGCAGTATTTT.

The chain carries TRBV5-5 and TRBJ1-6; the match to TRBD1 covers 9 bases. V trimming: 4 bases; J trimming: 1 base; junction bases outside the gene matches: 9. The CDR3 length is 18 residues. The germline V gene encodes CDR1 SGHKS and CDR2 YYEKEE (reference sequence). DNA for the CDR3: TGTGCCAGCAGCCGAGGACAGGGGAGTGGTTCCTATAATTCACCCCTCCACTTT. Residues: CASSRGQGSGSYNSPLHF.

This clone was recorded only once. The genes are TRBV9 and TRBJ1-1; TRBD1 agrees at 7 bases. CDR1 is SGDLS, CDR2 YYNGEE, per germline. CDR3 size: 15 residues. V was clipped by 3 bases and J by 3 bases; unmatched bases: 8. CDR3 DNA: TGTGCCAGCAGCGCGGGCACAGGGGTTGACACTGAAGCTTTCTTT. Residues: CASSAGTGVDTEAFF.

The CDR3 is CACLEGLLNTEAFF. For the CDR3, the DNA is TGTGCCTGTTTAGAAGGCCTTCTGAACACTGAAGCTTTCTTT. V usage is TRBV5-8 and J usage is TRBJ1-1; D is unclear. Germline V gene lookup returns CDR1 SGHTS and CDR2 YDEGEE. The CDR3 runs to 14 residues. Trimming shortened V by 10 bases and J by 0 bases, and 16 bases separated the two germline ends.

This clone was seen a handful of times. This chain connects TRBV28 to TRBJ1-1; possible D gene TRBD1, 6 bases. This CDR3 has 14 residues. Trimming shortened V by 5 bases and J by 4 bases, and 14 bases separated the two germline ends. Per germline, CDR1 MDHEN and CDR2 SYDVKM. CDR3 region: CASSGGGGGTEAFF. CDR3 DNA: TGTGCCAGCAGTGGTGGGGGAGGGGGCACTGAAGCTTTCTTT.

V is TRBV6-5 and J is TRBJ1-5, with 8 bases matching TRBD1. This CDR3 region has 14 residues. The J segment lost 2 bases and the V segment lost 7 bases, leaving 4 bases of the junction unmatched. Germline lookup yields CDR1 MNHEY and CDR2 SVGAGI. The CDR3 here is CASTPTGGNQPQHF. The CDR3 DNA reads as TGTGCCAGCACCCCGACAGGGGGCAATCAGCCCCAGCATTTT.

This chain connects TRBV5-1 to TRBJ1-1, with 11 bases matching TRBD1. The V and J ends lost 0 bases and 1 base, in that order; junction bases with no gene match: 5. Per the germline V gene, CDR1 is SGHRS and CDR2 is YFSETQ. The CDR3 length is 17 residues. In DNA form, the CDR3 reads TGCGCCAGCAGCTTGGCAGGACAGGGGGCCGGGAACACTGAAGCTTTCTTT. Translation: CASSLAGQGAGNTEAFF.

This chain links TRBV28 with TRBJ1-2; D is unclear. This CDR3 has 15 amino acids. Germline loops: CDR1 MDHEN, CDR2 SYDVKM. The V end lost 8 bases, the J end lost 3 bases, and 19 bases lay between the germline ends. CDR3 coding DNA: TGTGCCAGCCATCATAGTAGTCTGGATTACTATGGCTACACCTTC. Amino acid sequence: CASHHSSLDYYGYTF.

V gene TRBV30 combines with J gene TRBJ2-7; TRBD2 agrees at 8 bases. Germline assignment: CDR1 GTSNPN and CDR2 SVGIG (reference sequence). The CDR3 runs 15 residues. Losses at the gene ends were 2 bases for V and 2 bases for J; bases not matched to a gene: 8. CDR3 sequence (DNA): TGTGCCTGGAGTTTTCCGACTAGCGCGACCTACGAGCAGTACTTC. It codes for CAWSFPTSATYEQYF.

The count of this clone is one. This chain uses TRBV10-3 with TRBJ1-1; 7 bases map to TRBD1. CDR1 and CDR2 (germline): ENHRY, SYGVKD. With 2 bases clipped from V and 0 bases from J, the junction kept 3 bases outside the gene matches. CDR3 length equals 15 residues. The CDR3 sequence is CAISEPDRLNTEAFF. CDR3 nucleotides: TGTGCCATCAGTGAGCCGGACAGGTTGAACACTGAAGCTTTCTTT.

V is TRBV5-4 and J is TRBJ2-2; D uncertain. The V end lost 0 bases, the J end lost 0 bases, and 9 bases lay between the germline ends. Germline V gives CDR1 SGHNT, CDR2 YYREEE (reference sequence). The CDR3 covers 16 residues. The CDR3: CASSLGGRPNTGELFF. As DNA, the CDR3 is TGTGCCAGCAGCTTGGGGGGTCGGCCGAACACCGGGGAGCTGTTTTTT.

The chain has TRBV19 and TRBJ1-1; D remains ambiguous. Germline CDR1 and CDR2: LNHDA and SQIVND (reference sequence). With 6 bases removed from V and 1 base from J, the gap between germline ends came to 9 bases. The CDR3 contains 13 residues. CDR3 loop: CASSHRPNTEAFF. The CDR3 bases are TGTGCCAGTAGCCACCGCCCGAACACTGAAGCTTTCTTT. Full variable domain (outside the CDR3, taken from reference TRBV19 and TRBJ1-1): DGGITQSPKYLFRKEGQNVTLSCEQNLNHDAMYWYRQDPGQGLRLIYYSQIVNDFQKGDIAEGYSVSREKKESFPLTVTSAQKNPTAFYLCASSHRPNTEAFFGQGTRLTVV.

The rearrangement uses TRBV4-3 and TRBJ2-2, with D maybe TRBD1 (6 bases). The CDR3 runs 16 residues. Germline assignment: CDR1 LGHNA and CDR2 YSLEER. Trimming stripped 1 base from V and 7 bases from J, with 16 bases between. The CDR3 here is CASSQAGHLGGGELFF. DNA of the CDR3: TGCGCCAGCAGCCAAGCGGGACACCTCGGAGGCGGGGAGCTGTTTTTT.

V gene TRBV6-2 or TRBV6-3 combines with J gene TRBJ2-7, with a possible D match to TRBD1 (5 bases). V gave up 4 bases and J gave up 5 bases, with 12 bases separating them. The CDR3 covers 13 residues. Germline values: CDR1 MNHEY, CDR2 SVGEGT. The CDR3 protein is CASSLQARDEQYF. The CDR3 DNA follows: TGTGCCAGCAGTTTACAGGCCAGAGACGAGCAGTACTTC.

The chain uses TRBV5-1 and TRBJ1-1; a weak D match, TRBD1 (6 bases). The CDR3 covers 13 residues. V lost 3 bases, J lost 8 bases, and 14 bases lay in between. The V gene's germline CDR1 is SGHRS and CDR2 YFSETQ. CDR3 protein: CASSSSTGIEAFF. In nucleotides, the CDR3 is TGCGCCAGCAGCTCCTCGACAGGTATAGAAGCTTTCTTT. Filled out from reference TRBV5-1 and TRBJ1-1, the complete variable domain reads KAGVTQTPRYLIKTRGQQVTLSCSPISGHRSVSWYQQTPGQGLQFLFEYFSETQRNKGNFPGRFSGRQFSNSRSEMNVSTLELGDSALYLCASSSSTGIEAFFGQGTRLTVV.

The V gene is TRBV5-1, the J gene TRBJ2-1; 9 bases map to TRBD2. CDR1 SGHRS and CDR2 YFSETQ come from the germline V gene. CDR3 length: 16 residues. Losses at the gene ends were 0 bases for V and 6 bases for J; bases not matched to a gene: 7. CDR3: CASSLVRGGASNEQFF. The CDR3 DNA reads as TGCGCCAGCAGCTTGGTACGCGGGGGGGCCAGCAATGAGCAGTTCTTC.

The chain combines TRBV5-1 with TRBJ2-1; D assignment may be TRBD1 or TRBD2 (5 bases each). Trimming stripped 6 bases from V and 4 bases from J, with 14 bases between. The CDR3 spans 14 residues. The germline V gene encodes CDR1 SGHRS and CDR2 YFSETQ. The CDR3 DNA reads TGCGCCAGCACCGGGGCCGCACCTTACAATGAGCAGTTCTTC. Protein sequence: CASTGAAPYNEQFF.

The chain has TRBV7-8 and TRBJ2-3; D gene ambiguous. Germline V lookup: CDR1 SGHVS, CDR2 FQNEAQ. Trimming shortened V by 4 bases and J by 6 bases, and 14 bases separated the two germline ends. This CDR3 is built from 14 residues. The CDR3 nucleotides are TGTGCCAGCAGCTGGCGGATTGGGTTCGATACGCAGTATTTT. This gives the protein CASSWRIGFDTQYF.

The sample holds a few counts of this clone. The chain combines TRBV2 with TRBJ1-1; D is unclear. The germline gives CDR1 SNHLY, CDR2 FYNNEI. V gave up 1 base and J gave up 1 base, with 7 bases separating them. CDR3 length: 14 amino acids. The chain's CDR3 is CASSEVRPNTEAFF. The CDR3 nucleotides are TGTGCCAGCAGTGAAGTTCGTCCGAACACTGAAGCTTTCTTT. The entire variable domain, with the rest obtained from reference TRBV2 and TRBJ1-1, is as follows: EPEVTQTPSHQVTQMGQEVILRCVPISNHLYFYWYRQILGQKVEFLVSFYNNEISEKSEIFDDQFSVERPDGSNFTLKIRSTKLEDSAMYFCASSEVRPNTEAFFGQGTRLTVV.

This rearrangement joins TRBV12-3 or TRBV12-4 to TRBJ1-2; D is perhaps TRBD1 (6 bases). This CDR3 has 13 amino acids. The V and J ends lost 5 bases and 5 bases respectively, with 12 bases between them. The CDR3 DNA reads as TGTGCCAGCAGTACGGGGGGGGCGTATGGCTACACCTTC. Translation gives CASSTGGAYGYTF.

The chain carries TRBV2 and TRBJ1-2; 9 positions match TRBD1. The V segment lost 4 bases and the J segment 8 bases; nucleotides outside the gene matches: 5. This CDR3 is built from 13 residues. CDR1 SNHLY and CDR2 FYNNEI come from the germline V gene. In nucleotides, the CDR3 is TGTGCCAGCAGTGGACAGGGGGTGAAGGGCTACACCTTC. Protein sequence: CASSGQGVKGYTF. Full variable domain (remainder filled in from reference TRBV2 and TRBJ1-2): EPEVTQTPSHQVTQMGQEVILRCVPISNHLYFYWYRQILGQKVEFLVSFYNNEISEKSEIFDDQFSVERPDGSNFTLKIRSTKLEDSAMYFCASSGQGVKGYTFGSGTRLTVV.

Notes on this clone: Other DNA sequences in this specimen translate into the identical CDR3. The chain is built from TRBV6-2 or TRBV6-3 and TRBJ1-5; possible D gene TRBD1, 6 bases. V lost 0 bases, J lost 7 bases, and 10 bases lay in between. Germline loops: CDR1 MNHEY, CDR2 SVGEGT. The CDR3 spans 14 residues. In nucleotides, the CDR3 is TGTGCCAGCAGTTACTCTACAGGGAACCAGCCCCAGCATTTT. Its translation is CASSYSTGNQPQHF.

The chain has TRBV6-6 and TRBJ1-2; D is possibly TRBD1 (5 bases). Germline V lookup: CDR1 MNHNY, CDR2 SVGAGI (reference sequence). Trimming shortened V by 0 bases and J by 4 bases, and 12 bases separated the two germline ends. The CDR3 covers 15 residues. The chain's CDR3 is CASSYSAGTGYGYTF. For the CDR3, the DNA is TGTGCCAGCAGTTACTCGGCAGGGACCGGCTATGGCTACACCTTC.

V usage is TRBV19 and J usage is TRBJ1-5; 7 positions agree with TRBD1. The germline V gene encodes CDR1 LNHDA and CDR2 SQIVND (reference sequence). V lost 4 bases, J lost 4 bases, and 4 bases stayed unmatched. The CDR3 consists of 14 residues. The CDR3 sequence: CASSKGTDNQPQHF. CDR3 coding DNA: TGTGCCAGTAGTAAAGGGACAGATAATCAGCCCCAGCATTTT.

This chain joins TRBV28 and TRBJ2-7; D gene uncertain. Trimming pared 8 bases from V and 6 bases from J, leaving 11 bases between. The length of the CDR3 is 11 residues. Germline V gene lookup returns CDR1 MDHEN and CDR2 SYDVKM. This CDR3 is CASSDTGEQYF. CDR3 DNA sequence: TGTGCCAGCTCCGACACGGGCGAGCAGTACTTC.